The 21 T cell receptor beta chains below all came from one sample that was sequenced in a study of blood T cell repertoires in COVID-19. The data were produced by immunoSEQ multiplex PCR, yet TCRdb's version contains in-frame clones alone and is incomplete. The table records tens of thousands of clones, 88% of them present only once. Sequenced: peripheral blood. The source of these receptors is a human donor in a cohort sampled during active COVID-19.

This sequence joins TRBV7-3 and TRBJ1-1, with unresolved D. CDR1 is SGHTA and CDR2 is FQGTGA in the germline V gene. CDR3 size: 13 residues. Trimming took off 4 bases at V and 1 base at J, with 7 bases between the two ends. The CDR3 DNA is TGTGCCAGCAGCTCGTCAGGGAACACTGAAGCTTTCTTT. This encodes CASSSSGNTEAFF.

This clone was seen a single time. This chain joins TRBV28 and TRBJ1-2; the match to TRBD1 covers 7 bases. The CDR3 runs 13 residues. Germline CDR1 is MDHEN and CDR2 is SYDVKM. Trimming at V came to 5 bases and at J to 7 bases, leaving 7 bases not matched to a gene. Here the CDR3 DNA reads TGTGCCAGCAGTGGCGACAGGGCCCTTGGCTACACCTTC. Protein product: CASSGDRALGYTF.

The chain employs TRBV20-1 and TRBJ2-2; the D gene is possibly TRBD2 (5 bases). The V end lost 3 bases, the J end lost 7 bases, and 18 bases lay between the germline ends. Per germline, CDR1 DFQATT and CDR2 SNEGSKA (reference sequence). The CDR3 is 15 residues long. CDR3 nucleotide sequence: TGCAGTGCTAGTTCGCGGGTGCGTGGTGGCGGGGAGCTGTTTTTT. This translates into CSASSRVRGGGELFF.

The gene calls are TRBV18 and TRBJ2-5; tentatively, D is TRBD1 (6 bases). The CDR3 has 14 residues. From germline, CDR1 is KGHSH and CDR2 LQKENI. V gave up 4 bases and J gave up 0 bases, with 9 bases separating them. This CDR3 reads CASSHTGYQETQYF. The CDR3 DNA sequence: TGTGCCAGCTCACATACAGGGTACCAAGAGACCCAGTACTTC.

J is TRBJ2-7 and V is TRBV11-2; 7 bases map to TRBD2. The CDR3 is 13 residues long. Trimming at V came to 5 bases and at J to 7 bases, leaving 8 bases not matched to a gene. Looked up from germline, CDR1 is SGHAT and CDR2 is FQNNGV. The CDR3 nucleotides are TGTGCCAGCAGCGTCGGGGGGTTATGGGAGCAGTACTTC. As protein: CASSVGGLWEQYF.

In nucleotides, the CDR3 is TGTGCCAGCAGCTCGGGTCAGACCTTCCAAGAGACCCAGTACTTC. As protein: CASSSGQTFQETQYF. The rearrangement links TRBV7-9 to TRBJ2-5, with D unresolved. V was clipped by 4 bases and J by 1 base, with 13 bases between them. The CDR3 is 15 residues long. Germline loops: CDR1 SEHNR, CDR2 FQNEAQ (reference sequence).

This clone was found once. The CDR3, as DNA: TGTGCCAGCAGCCAAACAGGGATTAGCAATCAGCCCCAGCATTTT. This codes for CASSQTGISNQPQHF. The chain joins TRBV3-1 (or the pseudogene TRBV3-2) to TRBJ1-5, with D tentatively TRBD1 (6 bases). The CDR3 has 15 amino acids. V lost 2 bases to trimming and J lost 0 bases, with 8 bases between them. Germline CDR1 reads LGHDT; CDR2 reads YNNKEL (reference sequence).

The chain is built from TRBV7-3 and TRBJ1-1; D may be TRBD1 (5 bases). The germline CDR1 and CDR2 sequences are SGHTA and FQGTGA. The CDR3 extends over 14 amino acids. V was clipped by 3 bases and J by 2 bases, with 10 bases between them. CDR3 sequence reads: CASSFGGVNTEAFF. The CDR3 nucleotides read TGTGCCAGCAGCTTCGGGGGAGTCAACACTGAAGCTTTCTTT.

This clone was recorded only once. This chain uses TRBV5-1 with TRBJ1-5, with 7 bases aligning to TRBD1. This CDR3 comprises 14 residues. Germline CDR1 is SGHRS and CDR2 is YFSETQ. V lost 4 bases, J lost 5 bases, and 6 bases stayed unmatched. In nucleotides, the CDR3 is TGCGCCAGCAGCGTTCGGACAGGTGATCAGCCCCAGCATTTT. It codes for CASSVRTGDQPQHF.

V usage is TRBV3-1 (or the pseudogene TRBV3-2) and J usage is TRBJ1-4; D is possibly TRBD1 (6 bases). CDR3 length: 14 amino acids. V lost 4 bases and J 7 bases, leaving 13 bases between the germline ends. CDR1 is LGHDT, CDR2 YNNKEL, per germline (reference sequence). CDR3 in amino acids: CASSPGGGLEKLFF. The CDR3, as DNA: TGTGCCAGCAGCCCAGGCGGGGGGCTTGAAAAACTGTTTTTT.

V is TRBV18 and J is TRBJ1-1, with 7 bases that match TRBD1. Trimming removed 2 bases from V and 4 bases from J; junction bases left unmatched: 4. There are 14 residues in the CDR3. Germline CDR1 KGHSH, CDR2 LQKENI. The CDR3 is CASSPDRVSTEAFF. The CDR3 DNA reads TGTGCCAGCTCACCAGACAGGGTTTCCACTGAAGCTTTCTTT.

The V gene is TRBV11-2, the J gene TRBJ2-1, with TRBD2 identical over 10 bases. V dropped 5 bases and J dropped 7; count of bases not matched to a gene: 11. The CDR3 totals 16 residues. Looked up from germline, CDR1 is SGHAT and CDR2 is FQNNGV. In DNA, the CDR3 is TGTGCCAGCAGCCCGCCCCTAGCGGGAGTGCGGAATGAGCAGTTCTTC. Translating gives CASSPPLAGVRNEQFF. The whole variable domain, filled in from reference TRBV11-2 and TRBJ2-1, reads EAGVAQSPRYKIIEKRQSVAFWCNPISGHATLYWYQQILGQGPKLLIQFQNNGVVDDSQLPKDRFSAERLKGVDSTLKIQPAKLEDSAVYLCASSPPLAGVRNEQFFGPGTRLTVL.

The CDR3, as DNA: TGTGCCAGCTCTGCAGGGGGCACTGGGGCCAACGTCCTGACTTTC. Translated, it gives CASSAGGTGANVLTF. The chain carries TRBV18 and TRBJ2-6; 8 nucleotides align to TRBD1. CDR3 length: 15 residues. The germline V gene encodes CDR1 KGHSH and CDR2 LQKENI. V shed 6 bases and J 2 bases; nucleotides not matched to a gene: 3.

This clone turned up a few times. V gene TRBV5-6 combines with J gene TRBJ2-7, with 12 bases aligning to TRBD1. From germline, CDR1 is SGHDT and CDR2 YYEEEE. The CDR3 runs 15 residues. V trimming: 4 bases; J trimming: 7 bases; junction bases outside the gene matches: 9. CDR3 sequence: CASSTTGTGGWEQYF. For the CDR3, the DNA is TGTGCCAGCAGCACTACCGGGACAGGGGGCTGGGAGCAGTACTTC.

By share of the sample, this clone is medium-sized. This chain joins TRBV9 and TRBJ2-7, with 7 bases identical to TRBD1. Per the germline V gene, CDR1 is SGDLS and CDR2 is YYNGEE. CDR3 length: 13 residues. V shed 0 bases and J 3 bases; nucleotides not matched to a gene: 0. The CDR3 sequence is CASSVDRGYEQYF. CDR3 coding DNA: TGTGCCAGCAGCGTAGACAGGGGCTACGAGCAGTACTTC.

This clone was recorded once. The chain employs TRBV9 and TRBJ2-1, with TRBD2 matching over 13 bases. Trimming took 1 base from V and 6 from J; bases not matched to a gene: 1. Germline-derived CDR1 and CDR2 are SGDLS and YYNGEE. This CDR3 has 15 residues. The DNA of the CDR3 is TGTGCCAGCAGCGTACGACTAGCGGGAGGCAATGAGCAGTTCTTC. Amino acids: CASSVRLAGGNEQFF.

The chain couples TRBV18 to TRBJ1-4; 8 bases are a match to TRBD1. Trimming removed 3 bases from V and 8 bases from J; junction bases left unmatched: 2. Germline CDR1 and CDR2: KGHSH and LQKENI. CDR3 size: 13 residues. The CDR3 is CASSPTGVEKLFF. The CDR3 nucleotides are TGTGCCAGCTCACCGACAGGGGTGGAAAAACTGTTTTTT.

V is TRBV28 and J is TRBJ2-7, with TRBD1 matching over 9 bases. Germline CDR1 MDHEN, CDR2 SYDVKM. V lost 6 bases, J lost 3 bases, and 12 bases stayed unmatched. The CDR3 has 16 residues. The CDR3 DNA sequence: TGTGCCAGCAGGACAAACACAGGGGGCGCATTCTACGAGCAGTACTTC. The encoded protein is CASRTNTGGAFYEQYF.

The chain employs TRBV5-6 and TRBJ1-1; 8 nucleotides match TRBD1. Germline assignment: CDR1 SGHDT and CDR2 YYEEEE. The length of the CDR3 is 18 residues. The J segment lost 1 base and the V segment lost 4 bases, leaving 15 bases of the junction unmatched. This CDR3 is CASSTGQGAGRRNTEAFF. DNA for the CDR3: TGTGCCAGCAGCACTGGACAGGGCGCGGGTAGGAGGAACACTGAAGCTTTCTTT.

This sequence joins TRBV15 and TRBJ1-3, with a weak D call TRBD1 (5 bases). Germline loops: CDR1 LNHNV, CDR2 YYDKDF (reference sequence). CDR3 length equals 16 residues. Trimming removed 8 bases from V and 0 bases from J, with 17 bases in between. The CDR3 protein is CATGGEGPHSGNTIYF. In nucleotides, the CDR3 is TGTGCCACCGGGGGGGAGGGTCCTCACTCTGGAAACACCATATATTTT.

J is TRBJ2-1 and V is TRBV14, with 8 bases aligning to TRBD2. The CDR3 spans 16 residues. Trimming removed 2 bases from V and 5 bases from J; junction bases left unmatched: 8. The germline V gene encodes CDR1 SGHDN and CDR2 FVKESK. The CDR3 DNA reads TGTGCCAGCAGCCAATTCGAGTCGGGGGGGCACAATGAGCAGTTCTTC. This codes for CASSQFESGGHNEQFF.